The T cell receptor beta chain under discussion was sequenced for a study of Graves' ophthalmopathy and Graves' hyperthyroidism. Findings and caveats of the study: Using 13 signatures, a model distinguished ophthalmopathy from stable hyperthyroidism, reaching about 85% sensitivity and about 81% specificity.

TCR beta CDR3 regions were amplified from RNA transcripts. HTBI primers primed a first-round RT-PCR, and a second-round multiplex PCR followed. TCRdb reanalysed the multiplex PCR reads using MiXCR and keeps one entry per CDR3 protein. The repertoire consists of fewer than 400,000 distinct CDR3 sequences, with about a sixth occurring once and the leading ten covering about 1.6%. V gave up 5 bases and J gave up 3 bases, with 13 bases separating them. There are 15 residues in the CDR3. Germline values: CDR1 SGHTA, CDR2 FQGNSA. This clonotype was recorded at least ten times. The antigen is undetermined. Sequenced: peripheral blood. The source of this sequence is a woman aged 18 to 35 with Graves' ophthalmopathy. The chain recombines TRBV7-2 with TRBJ2-2; maybe TRBD2 (5 bases). CDR3 residues: CASSASGSHTGELFF. The DNA for the CDR3 is TGTGCCAGCAGCGCCTCGGGATCTCACACCGGGGAGCTGTTTTTT.